The 12 T cell receptor beta chains reported below all come from one sample, sequenced in a study of blood T cell repertoires in COVID-19. TCRdb keeps only in-frame clones here, not all; method: immunoSEQ multiplex PCR. This sample yields under 80,000 clones, of which 86% are seen a single time; roughly 4.4% belongs to the top ten. Sequencing was carried out using peripheral blood. The receptors were sampled from a man aged 50-60 years with active COVID-19.

This clone came up a few times. The chain has TRBV24-1 and TRBJ2-2, with D possibly being TRBD1 (6 bases). From germline, CDR1 is KGHDR and CDR2 SFDVKD. V dropped 7 bases and J dropped 4 bases, with 9 bases sitting between them. This CDR3 contains 13 residues. CDR3 bases: TGTGCCACCAGGGCAGGGGCCACCGGGGAGCTGTTTTTT. Residues: CATRAGATGELFF.

The gene calls are TRBV2 and TRBJ2-3; 7 bases agree with TRBD2. The CDR3 is made up of 15 amino acids. J was trimmed by 0 bases and V by 6 bases; bases with no gene match: 6. CDR1 and CDR2 (germline): SNHLY, FYNNEI. CDR3 protein: CASRARSGSTDTQYF. DNA for the CDR3: TGTGCCAGCAGAGCCCGTAGCGGGAGCACAGATACGCAGTATTTT.

The V gene is TRBV6-2 or TRBV6-3, the J gene TRBJ1-5; the D is unclear. Germline CDR1 is MNHEY and CDR2 is SVGEGT. The ends were cut back, 3 bases at V and 7 bases at J, with 16 bases in the middle. This CDR3 comprises 15 residues. The CDR3 nucleotides read TGTGCCAGCAGTTATTACGAGGGTCTAAGGCAGCCCCAGCATTTT. Encoded protein: CASSYYEGLRQPQHF.

The chain carries TRBV18 and TRBJ1-2; a weak D match, TRBD1 (6 bases). V lost 6 bases to trimming and J lost 12 bases, with 20 bases between them. The CDR3 loop spans 13 amino acids. From germline, CDR1 is KGHSH and CDR2 LQKENI. The CDR3 loop is CASSRSENRDNTF. CDR3 in DNA: TGTGCCAGCTCCCGTAGCGAAAATAGGGACAACACCTTC. Variable domain in full (rest from reference TRBV18 and TRBJ1-2): NAGVMQNPRHLVRRRGQEARLRCSPMKGHSHVYWYRQLPEEGLKFMVYLQKENIIDESGMPKERFSAEFPKEGPSILRIQQVVRGDSAAYFCASSRSENRDNTFGSGTRLTVV.

This clone was counted between two and nine times. The sample carries other DNA sequences with the same CDR3. This chain uses TRBV12-3 or TRBV12-4 with TRBJ2-1, with 9 positions matching TRBD1. The CDR3 is 13 residues long. The J segment lost 8 bases and the V segment lost 6 bases, leaving 5 bases of the junction unmatched. Written as DNA, the CDR3 is TGTGCCAGCAGCCCGGGACAGGGCCATGAGCAGTTCTTC. It specifies CASSPGQGHEQFF.

In this sample, this clone turned up once. The chain employs TRBV24-1 and TRBJ2-1, with 9 bases aligning to TRBD1. The CDR3 runs to 17 residues. The V gene's germline CDR1 is KGHDR and CDR2 SFDVKD. With 0 bases clipped from V and 4 bases from J, the junction kept 6 bases outside the gene matches. The CDR3 reads CATSDLEGTGSYNEQFF. The CDR3 nucleotides read TGTGCCACCAGTGATTTGGAGGGGACAGGGTCTTACAATGAGCAGTTCTTC.

The J gene is TRBJ2-6, the V gene TRBV7-3; no clear D gene. From germline, CDR1 is SGHTA and CDR2 FQGTGA. The CDR3 consists of 15 residues. V gave up 3 bases and J gave up 0 bases, with 6 bases separating them. CDR3 in DNA: TGTGCCAGCAGCTTGGAGTTCTCTGGGGCCAACGTCCTGACTTTC. It translates to CASSLEFSGANVLTF.

This clone came up once. Mismatch with germline at one junction end may stem from a read error. The V and J genes are TRBV3-1 (or the pseudogene TRBV3-2) and TRBJ2-5; 8 nucleotides line up with TRBD2. The CDR3 loop spans 17 amino acids. The germline gives CDR1 LGHDT, CDR2 YNNKEL (reference sequence). The CDR3 loop is CASSQVSGVAGQETQYF. The CDR3 coding sequence is TGTGCCAGCAGTCAAGTCTCGGGGGTAGCGGGGCAAGAGACCCAGTACTTC.

The rearrangement links TRBV29-1 to TRBJ2-5; 8 bases line up with TRBD1. Germline V gene lookup returns CDR1 SQVTM and CDR2 ANQGSEA. CDR3 length equals 13 residues. The J segment lost 5 bases and the V segment lost 4 bases, leaving 6 bases of the junction unmatched. The CDR3 DNA reads TGCAGCGTTGCCAGGGGGCTGAGGGAGACCCAGTACTTC. Amino acid sequence: CSVARGLRETQYF.

The CDR3 DNA is TGTGCCAGCAGTCCCGACTCCCGTCGGGGCTACGAGCAGTACTTC. It codes for CASSPDSRRGYEQYF. The chain is built from TRBV27 and TRBJ2-7; D is perhaps TRBD2 (5 bases). V lost 5 bases and J 3 bases, leaving 17 bases between the germline ends. CDR1 is MNHEY, CDR2 SMNVEV, per germline (reference sequence). The CDR3 has 15 residues.

The rearrangement links TRBV5-1 to TRBJ2-2, with a possible D match to TRBD1 (5 bases). The germline V gene encodes CDR1 SGHRS and CDR2 YFSETQ. The CDR3 contains 17 residues. Trimming removed 0 bases at V and 4 bases at J, with 16 bases between. The CDR3 nucleotides are TGCGCCAGCAGCTTGGGGCAGGGCAGGGCAGTCACCGGGGAGCTGTTTTTT. This gives the protein CASSLGQGRAVTGELFF. The variable domain in full, with the rest retrieved from reference TRBV5-1 and TRBJ2-2, is KAGVTQTPRYLIKTRGQQVTLSCSPISGHRSVSWYQQTPGQGLQFLFEYFSETQRNKGNFPGRFSGRQFSNSRSEMNVSTLELGDSALYLCASSLGQGRAVTGELFFGEGSRLTVL.

This clone showed up just a few times. The chain is built from TRBV9 and TRBJ2-5; a possible D gene is TRBD2 (6 bases). Trimming removed 0 bases at V and 7 bases at J, with 16 bases between. The CDR3 has 15 residues. The V gene's germline CDR1 is SGDLS and CDR2 YYNGEE. The CDR3 sequence is CASSVVGTGTGTQYF. In DNA form, the CDR3 reads TGTGCCAGCAGCGTAGTTGGTACGGGGACTGGGACCCAGTACTTC.